A single sample gave rise to the 25 T cell receptor beta chains below, sequenced in a study of cytomegalovirus exposure and HLA in healthy donors. Generated by immunoSEQ multiplex PCR, the TCRdb table keeps only in-frame clones and is missing some. Found here are about 240,000 clones, around 87% of them singletons; the top ten hold 1.2%. The sample was PBMCs. All receptors come from a young woman in good health and CMV-seropositive.

The chain uses TRBV27 and TRBJ1-1; TRBD1 aligns across 9 bases. The junction had 10 bases not matched to a gene; V was cut back by 5 bases and J by 9 bases. Germline V gene sequence: CDR1 MNHEY, CDR2 SMNVEV (reference sequence). CDR3 size: 14 residues. The CDR3 bases are TGTGCCAGCAGTGTGACAGGGGGGGGAGGTAAAGCTTTCTTT. Its protein is CASSVTGGGGKAFF.

The gene calls are TRBV19 and TRBJ1-5; no reliable D call. This CDR3 is built from 16 residues. Germline V gene data show CDR1 as LNHDA and CDR2 as SQIVND (reference sequence). V lost 3 bases and J 0 bases, leaving 12 bases between the germline ends. The CDR3 DNA follows: TGTGCCAGTAGTATTGAGGGCTCCAATAGCAATCAGCCCCAGCATTTT. Its protein is CASSIEGSNSNQPQHF.

The CDR3 region is CASSLPGKENGYTF. The DNA of the CDR3 is TGTGCCAGCAGCTTACCAGGGAAGGAGAATGGCTACACCTTC. The V and J genes are TRBV13 and TRBJ1-2; tentatively, D is TRBD1 (5 bases). Germline-derived CDR1 and CDR2 are PRHDT and FYEKMQ (reference sequence). Trimming cost V 2 bases and J 6 bases, with 13 bases left between them. This CDR3 comprises 14 residues.

The gene calls are TRBV19 and TRBJ2-5; 13 bases align to TRBD2. Germline assignment: CDR1 LNHDA and CDR2 SQIVND (reference sequence). The CDR3 is made up of 16 amino acids. The V segment lost 2 bases and the J segment 4 bases; nucleotides outside the gene matches: 4. The CDR3 reads CASSIRTSGSTETQYF. CDR3 DNA: TGTGCCAGTAGTATAAGGACTAGCGGGAGTACAGAGACCCAGTACTTC.

The chain employs TRBV5-4 and TRBJ2-7; D not resolved. CDR3 length equals 15 residues. V gave up 4 bases and J gave up 3 bases, with 17 bases separating them. Per the germline V gene, CDR1 is SGHNT and CDR2 is YYREEE (reference sequence). CDR3 nucleotides: TGTGCCAGCAGCCCCCTTAATCTTGGCCGCTACGAGCAGTACTTC. This translates into CASSPLNLGRYEQYF.

The chain couples TRBV27 to TRBJ1-4, with TRBD1 matching over 7 bases. V shed 6 bases and J 10 bases; nucleotides not matched to a gene: 8. Germline lookup yields CDR1 MNHEY and CDR2 SMNVEV (reference sequence). The CDR3 has 13 residues. CDR3 DNA: TGTGCCAGCAGCATTGACAGGGCGGCAAAACTGTTTTTT. Translation: CASSIDRAAKLFF. The full variable domain, in which reference TRBV27 and TRBJ1-4 provide the parts outside the CDR3, is EAQVTQNPRYLITVTGKKLTVTCSQNMNHEYMSWYRQDPGLGLRQIYYSMNVEVTDKGDVPEGYKVSRKEKRNFPLILESPSPNQTSLYFCASSIDRAAKLFFGSGTQLSVL.

The rearrangement joins TRBV10-3 to TRBJ2-7, with 8 bases aligning to TRBD1. The CDR3 is made up of 13 amino acids. The ends lost 4 bases at V and 5 bases at J; junction bases unmatched: 4. Looked up from germline, CDR1 is ENHRY and CDR2 is SYGVKD. The CDR3 sequence is CAISGQGANEQYF. The CDR3 coding sequence is TGTGCCATCAGTGGGCAGGGGGCCAACGAGCAGTACTTC.

The chain links TRBV15 to TRBJ2-7, with TRBD2 as a possible D gene (6 bases). The V end lost 6 bases, the J end lost 2 bases, and 17 bases lay between the germline ends. The CDR3 sequence is 15 residues long. Germline V gene data show CDR1 as LNHNV and CDR2 as YYDKDF (reference sequence). CDR3 bases: TGTGCCACCAGTTTTTTTTTAGGAGGGACCTACGAGCAGTACTTC. Its protein is CATSFFLGGTYEQYF. Complete variable domain (other parts from reference TRBV15 and TRBJ2-7): DAMVIQNPRYQVTQFGKPVTLSCSQTLNHNVMYWYQQKSSQAPKLLFHYYDKDFNNEADTPDNFQSRRPNTSFCFLDIRSPGLGDTAMYLCATSFFLGGTYEQYFGPGTRLTVT.

The gene calls are TRBV28 and TRBJ1-4; TRBD1 matches 7 bases. This CDR3 spans 14 amino acids. J gave up 5 bases and V 4 bases, and 4 bases lay outside the gene matches. In germline, CDR1 is MDHEN, CDR2 SYDVKM. The CDR3 sequence: CASSWGRGNEKLFF. The CDR3 DNA reads TGTGCCAGCAGTTGGGGCAGGGGGAATGAAAAACTGTTTTTT. Drawing the rest from reference TRBV28 and TRBJ1-4, the complete variable domain is DVKVTQSSRYLVKRTGEKVFLECVQDMDHENMFWYRQDPGLGLRLIYFSYDVKMKEKGDIPEGYSVSREKKERFSLILESASTNQTSMYLCASSWGRGNEKLFFGSGTQLSVL.

J is TRBJ2-5 and V is TRBV19, with D possibly matching TRBD2 (5 bases). Between the trimmed V and J ends, which lost 5 bases and 2 bases, there was a span of 18 bases. In germline, CDR1 is LNHDA, CDR2 SQIVND (reference sequence). The CDR3 has 16 amino acids. CDR3 sequence (DNA): TGTGCCAGTAGTCGATATGCCTCGGGGTCGCAAGAGACCCAGTACTTC. Its protein is CASSRYASGSQETQYF.

This chain joins TRBV29-1 and TRBJ2-3, with D maybe TRBD2 (6 bases). The germline V and J ends were trimmed by 7 bases and 6 bases, with 23 bases remaining between them. This CDR3 has 15 amino acids. Germline-derived CDR1 and CDR2 are SQVTM and ANQGSEA. CDR3 sequence: CSAPPAGGIRDTQYF. The CDR3, as DNA: TGCAGCGCCCCGCCGGCCGGAGGGATTCGGGATACGCAGTATTTT.

The chain links TRBV4-2 to TRBJ2-7; 8 bases line up with TRBD2. This CDR3 spans 17 amino acids. Germline V gives CDR1 LGHNA, CDR2 YNFKEQ. V was clipped by 5 bases and J by 1 base; unmatched bases: 13. For the CDR3, the DNA is TGTGCCAGCAGCATCGGCTTCGGCGGGGGGTCGTCCTACGAGCAGTACTTC. Protein product: CASSIGFGGGSSYEQYF.

This clone was seen a single time. The chain links TRBV10-3 to TRBJ2-1; a weak D match, TRBD2 (6 bases). Trimming took off 6 bases at V and 4 bases at J, with 13 bases between the two ends. Germline V lookup: CDR1 ENHRY, CDR2 SYGVKD. The CDR3 consists of 14 residues. The CDR3 DNA reads TGTGCCATCAGGACCGGGAGCCTTTACAATGAGCAGTTCTTC. Protein product: CAIRTGSLYNEQFF.

V usage is TRBV19 and J usage is TRBJ1-5; 7 bases line up with TRBD1. Germline V lookup: CDR1 LNHDA, CDR2 SQIVND (reference sequence). This CDR3 contains 14 residues. V dropped 7 bases and J dropped 1; count of bases not matched to a gene: 4. The CDR3: CASNPQGSNQPQHF. Here the CDR3 DNA reads TGTGCCAGTAATCCACAGGGGAGCAATCAGCCCCAGCATTTT.

The chain carries TRBV18 and TRBJ2-2; 7 bases align to TRBD2. The CDR3 spans 14 residues. Germline-derived CDR1 and CDR2 are KGHSH and LQKENI. J lost 10 bases, V lost 1 base, and 6 bases had no gene match. CDR3: CASSPLAGALELFF. CDR3 sequence (DNA): TGTGCCAGCTCACCACTGGCGGGAGCCCTGGAGCTGTTTTTT.

This chain connects TRBV15 to TRBJ2-4, with unresolved D. Germline assignment: CDR1 LNHNV and CDR2 YYDKDF (reference sequence). This CDR3 is 13 amino acids long. The ends were cut back, 3 bases at V and 2 bases at J, with 5 bases in the middle. Written as DNA, the CDR3 is TGTGCCACCAGCAGCCTCCCCAAAAACATTCAGTACTTC. This codes for CATSSLPKNIQYF.

The chain couples TRBV4-1 to TRBJ1-3; D unresolved. V gave up 1 base and J gave up 2 bases, with 18 bases separating them. This CDR3 contains 18 residues. The germline V gene has CDR1 MGHRA and CDR2 YSYEKL. The CDR3 region has the DNA TGCGCCAGCAGCCAAGCTCCAGGCCCGGACTTACCTGGAAACACCATATATTTT. Translated: CASSQAPGPDLPGNTIYF.

This clone is a singleton in its sample. The chain joins TRBV5-4 to TRBJ2-1; 14 bases are shared with TRBD2. There are 17 residues in the CDR3. Trimming took 1 base from V and 8 from J; bases not matched to a gene: 8. Per the germline V gene, CDR1 is SGHNT and CDR2 is YYREEE (reference sequence). DNA of the CDR3: TGTGCCAGCAGCTTGTTCGGGACTAGCGGGAGTGCGGATGAGCAGTTCTTC. It yields the protein CASSLFGTSGSADEQFF.

This clone appeared a single time. The V gene is TRBV6-5, the J gene TRBJ2-2; possible D gene TRBD2, 5 bases. The CDR3 covers 14 residues. Germline V lookup: CDR1 MNHEY, CDR2 SVGAGI. Trimming pared 9 bases from V and 3 bases from J, leaving 14 bases between. CDR3 nucleotides: TGTGCCAGAGAGCGGCACTCCTACACCGGGGAGCTGTTTTTT. Translation: CARERHSYTGELFF.

CDR3 region: CASSQIRRETQYF. CDR3 bases: TGCGCCAGCAGCCAGATCAGGCGAGAGACCCAGTACTTC. The chain links TRBV4-1 to TRBJ2-5; D remains ambiguous. Looked up from germline, CDR1 is MGHRA and CDR2 is YSYEKL. This CDR3 has 13 residues. V dropped 3 bases and J dropped 4 bases, with 9 bases sitting between them.

This chain joins TRBV6-1 and TRBJ1-1, with TRBD1 as a possible D gene (5 bases). V was clipped by 2 bases and J by 2 bases, with 12 bases between them. This CDR3 contains 15 residues. CDR1 MNHNS and CDR2 SASEGT come from the germline V gene. In nucleotides, the CDR3 is TGTGCCAGCAGTGAACAACCGGGGGGAAACACTGAAGCTTTCTTT. This translates into CASSEQPGGNTEAFF.

The chain combines TRBV2 with TRBJ2-2, with 8 bases aligning to TRBD1. V shed 2 bases and J 4 bases; nucleotides not matched to a gene: 3. This CDR3 comprises 15 residues. CDR1 is SNHLY, CDR2 FYNNEI, per germline. CDR3: CASSELTGATGELFF. The DNA of the CDR3 is TGTGCCAGCAGTGAATTGACAGGGGCCACCGGGGAGCTGTTTTTT.

The CDR3 loop reads CSAPGTSPFF. CDR3 DNA: TGCAGTGCCCCAGGGACTTCTCCGTTCTTC. The genes are TRBV20-1 and TRBJ2-1; D is perhaps TRBD2 (6 bases). The CDR3 is 10 amino acids. The V end lost 6 bases, the J end lost 15 bases, and 15 bases lay between the germline ends. Germline V lookup: CDR1 DFQATT, CDR2 SNEGSKA (reference sequence).

Only a few counts were recorded for this clone. The chain employs TRBV7-9 and TRBJ1-5; no clear D. This CDR3 contains 14 residues. Trimming shortened V by 3 bases and J by 0 bases, and 6 bases separated the two germline ends. Germline values: CDR1 SEHNR, CDR2 FQNEAQ (reference sequence). The CDR3, as DNA: TGTGCCAGCAGCTTGCGGGATAGCAATCAGCCCCAGCATTTT. Translation: CASSLRDSNQPQHF. Filled out from reference TRBV7-9 and TRBJ1-5, the complete variable domain reads DTGVSQNPRHKITKRGQNVTFRCDPISEHNRLYWYRQTLGQGPEFLTYFQNEAQLEKSRLLSDRFSAERPKGSFSTLEIQRTEQGDSAMYLCASSLRDSNQPQHFGDGTRLSIL.

This clone was seen once. J is TRBJ2-2 and V is TRBV5-1; D gene uncertain. The V and J ends lost 2 bases and 5 bases respectively, with 16 bases between them. CDR3 length: 16 residues. Germline V gene data show CDR1 as SGHRS and CDR2 as YFSETQ. CDR3 nucleotides: TGCGCCAGCAGCTTCCAGGCCCCTGGATTAACCGGGGAGCTGTTTTTT. It is translated as CASSFQAPGLTGELFF.